This TCR beta chain was sequenced in a study of blood T cells in healthy people across ages. Overall study findings and caveats: Roughly linear declines in TCR beta diversity per million T cells occurred with age.

Primed by a sample-barcoded 5' primer and a J-beta primer mix, a second PCR proceeded for roughly 7 to 11 cycles. TCRdb redid the calling of the 5' RACE reads with MiXCR, one entry per CDR3 protein. The repertoire holds 780,000 or so distinct CDR3 sequences, with more than 20% as singletons. On this clonotype itself: The antigen is undetermined.

The CDR3 is made up of 12 amino acids. CDR1 SQVTM and CDR2 ANQGSEA come from the germline V gene. The ends were cut back, 6 bases at V and 3 bases at J, with 9 bases in the middle. These sequences were also reported in another study, on T cells of mothers and their children.

J is TRBJ2-1 and V is TRBV29-1, with D perhaps given as TRBD1 or TRBD2 (5 bases each). This receptor was identified in a boy between 10 and 17 years old in good health. Sequencing was done on a sample of blood. In DNA form, the CDR3 reads TGCAGCGTGGGGGTCGGCTACAATGAGCAGTTCTTC. Translated, it gives CSVGVGYNEQFF.